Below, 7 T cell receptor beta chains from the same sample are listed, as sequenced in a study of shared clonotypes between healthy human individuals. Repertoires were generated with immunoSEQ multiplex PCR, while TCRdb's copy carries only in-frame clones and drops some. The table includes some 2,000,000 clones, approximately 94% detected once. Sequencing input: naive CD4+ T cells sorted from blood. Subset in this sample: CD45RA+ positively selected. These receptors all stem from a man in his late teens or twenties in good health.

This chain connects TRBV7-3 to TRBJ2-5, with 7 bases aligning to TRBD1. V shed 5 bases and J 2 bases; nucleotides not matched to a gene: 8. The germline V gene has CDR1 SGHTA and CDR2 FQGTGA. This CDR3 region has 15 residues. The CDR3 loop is CASSRSGGPQETQYF. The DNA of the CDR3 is TGTGCCAGCAGCCGATCAGGGGGACCTCAAGAGACCCAGTACTTC.

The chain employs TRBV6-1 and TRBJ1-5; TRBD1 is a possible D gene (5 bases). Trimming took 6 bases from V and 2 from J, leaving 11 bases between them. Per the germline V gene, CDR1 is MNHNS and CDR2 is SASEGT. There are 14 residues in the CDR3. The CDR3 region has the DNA TGTGCCAGCAGAGTTTTGGGGGGCAATCAGCCCCAGCATTTT. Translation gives CASRVLGGNQPQHF.

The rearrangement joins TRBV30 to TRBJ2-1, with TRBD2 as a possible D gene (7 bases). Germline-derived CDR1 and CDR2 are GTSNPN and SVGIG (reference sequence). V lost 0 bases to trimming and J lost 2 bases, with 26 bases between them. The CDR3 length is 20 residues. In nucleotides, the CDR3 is TGTGCCTGGAGTGTGGGGTTTGGCAGGGGATCTAGCGGAGCCTACAATGAGCAGTTCTTC. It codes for CAWSVGFGRGSSGAYNEQFF.

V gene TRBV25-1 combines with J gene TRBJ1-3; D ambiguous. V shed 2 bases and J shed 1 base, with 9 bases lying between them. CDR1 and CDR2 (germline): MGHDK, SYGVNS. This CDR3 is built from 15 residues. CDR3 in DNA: TGTGCCAGCAGTGAACCCCGGGGTTCTGGAAACACCATATATTTT. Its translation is CASSEPRGSGNTIYF.

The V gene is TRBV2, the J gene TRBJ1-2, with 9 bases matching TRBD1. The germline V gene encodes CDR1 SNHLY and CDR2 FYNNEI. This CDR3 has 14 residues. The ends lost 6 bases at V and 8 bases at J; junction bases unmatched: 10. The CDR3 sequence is CASRIVQGAYGYTF. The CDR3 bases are TGTGCCAGCAGGATCGTACAGGGGGCGTACGGCTACACCTTC.

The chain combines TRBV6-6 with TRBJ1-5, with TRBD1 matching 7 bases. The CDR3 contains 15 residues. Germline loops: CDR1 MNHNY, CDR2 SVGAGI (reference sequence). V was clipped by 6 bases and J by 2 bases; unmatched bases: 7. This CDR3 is CASRRTGEGNQPQHF. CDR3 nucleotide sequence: TGTGCCAGCAGGCGTACAGGGGAGGGCAATCAGCCCCAGCATTTT.

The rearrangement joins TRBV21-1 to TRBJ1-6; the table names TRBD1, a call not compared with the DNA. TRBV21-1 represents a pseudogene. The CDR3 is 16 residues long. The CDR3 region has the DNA TGTGCCAGCAGCAAATTCGGGCAGGGCGGTTATTCACCCCTCCACTTT. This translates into CASSKFGQGGYSPLHF.